The 25 T cell receptor beta chains below come from one sample, sequenced in a study of CD8 T cells in ankylosing spondylitis. Via MiXCR, TCRdb re-called the 5' RACE reads, giving one row per CDR3 protein. The sample lists 200,000 to 250,000 distinct CDR3 sequences, roughly a third occurring once. Sequencing was carried out using blood, either unsorted or a sorted T cell fraction (not recorded which). Receptor source: a male donor with ankylosing spondylitis or in good health (not recorded which).

In its sample, this clonotype was seen once. This sequence joins TRBV11-3 and TRBJ2-2, with D tentatively TRBD1 or TRBD2 (5 bases each). Germline V gene sequence: CDR1 SGHNT, CDR2 YENEEA. There are 16 residues in the CDR3. Trimming left V 7 bases short and J 1 base short, with 16 bases between. DNA for the CDR3: TGTGCCAGCAACCCCGGGGCAGGTGGGAACACCGGGGAGCTGTTTTTT. It specifies CASNPGAGGNTGELFF. Drawing the rest from reference TRBV11-3 and TRBJ2-2, the complete variable domain is EAGVVQSPRYKIIEKKQPVAFWCNPISGHNTLYWYLQNLGQGPELLIRYENEEAVDDSQLPKDRFSAERLKGVDSTLKIQPAELGDSAVYLCASNPGAGGNTGELFFGEGSRLTVL.

The chain recombines TRBV10-3 with TRBJ2-7, with a weak D call TRBD2 (5 bases). V lost 2 bases and J 3 bases, leaving 20 bases between the germline ends. The germline CDR1 and CDR2 sequences are ENHRY and SYGVKD. CDR3 length equals 17 residues. CDR3 sequence reads: CAISERALIGSGYEQYF. The CDR3 DNA follows: TGTGCCATCAGTGAGCGGGCCCTTATCGGCAGCGGCTACGAGCAGTACTTC.

CDR3 loop: CASSHKGETQYF. CDR3 DNA: TGTGCCAGCAGTCATAAGGGCGAGACCCAGTACTTC. The gene calls are TRBV3-1 and TRBJ2-5; no reliable D call. Trimming removed 6 bases from V and 5 bases from J, with 10 bases in between. Germline CDR1 reads LGHDT; CDR2 reads YNNKEL (reference sequence). This CDR3 spans 12 amino acids.

The table lists this clonotype with a few counts. This chain connects TRBV27 to TRBJ2-1; 9 bases are shared with TRBD2. This CDR3 is built from 11 residues. Germline V gene data show CDR1 as MNHEY and CDR2 as SMNVEV (reference sequence). CDR3 DNA sequence: TGTGCAGCGGGGGGCGCCTGGGGGCAGTTCTTC. This translates into CAAGGAWGQFF.

The rearrangement joins TRBV12-3 or TRBV12-4 to TRBJ2-1, with D unclear. The CDR3 sequence is 17 residues long. Deletions cut 6 bases from V and 0 bases from J, with 18 bases between. The CDR3 here is CASSLRPLLRSYNEQFF. CDR3 DNA: TGTGCCAGCAGCCTACGACCGCTCTTGCGCTCCTACAATGAGCAGTTCTTC.

This chain connects TRBV27 to TRBJ2-7, with 8 bases identical to TRBD1. The ends lost 1 base at V and 5 bases at J; junction bases unmatched: 10. Germline assignment: CDR1 MNHEY and CDR2 SMNVEV (reference sequence). This CDR3 is 16 amino acids long. CDR3 bases: TGTGCCAGCAGTTTATTAGTGGGACAGGTTGCCCACGAGCAGTACTTC. This gives the protein CASSLLVGQVAHEQYF.

This clonotype was observed a few times. J is TRBJ2-7 and V is TRBV24-1, with D perhaps matching TRBD1 (5 bases). Germline assignment: CDR1 KGHDR and CDR2 SFDVKD. The CDR3 runs 12 residues. V lost 6 bases and J lost 1, with 6 bases in between. The CDR3 DNA follows: TGTGCCACCAGTCAGGGATCCTACGAGCAGTACTTC. It codes for CATSQGSYEQYF.

The chain couples TRBV24-1 to TRBJ2-1; D possibly matches TRBD1 or TRBD2 (5 bases each). The CDR3 length is 14 residues. With 9 bases removed from V and 7 bases from J, the gap between germline ends came to 18 bases. The germline V gene has CDR1 KGHDR and CDR2 SFDVKD. For the CDR3, the DNA is TGTGCCACCGGGGCCCCATGGGGCGGGAATGAGCAGTTCTTC. Encoded protein: CATGAPWGGNEQFF.

The chain is built from TRBV20-1 and TRBJ2-1; possible D gene TRBD2, 6 bases. Germline CDR1 and CDR2: DFQATT and SNEGSKA (reference sequence). This CDR3 is 16 amino acids long. The ends were cut back, 2 bases at V and 0 bases at J, with 14 bases in the middle. CDR3 region: CSARHTEGSSYNEQFF. CDR3 bases: TGCAGTGCTAGACACACGGAGGGGAGCTCCTACAATGAGCAGTTCTTC.

The V gene is TRBV10-3, the J gene TRBJ2-3; 7 bases line up with TRBD1. The length of the CDR3 is 15 residues. With 6 bases clipped from V and 4 bases from J, the junction kept 10 bases outside the gene matches. The germline CDR1 and CDR2 sequences are ENHRY and SYGVKD. CDR3: CAISAQGQTADTQYF. CDR3 nucleotides: TGTGCCATCAGCGCCCAGGGACAGACCGCAGATACGCAGTATTTT.

This clonotype showed up just a few times. The genes are TRBV20-1 and TRBJ2-1; D is perhaps TRBD1 (6 bases). Trimming left V 1 base short and J 0 bases short, with 13 bases between. This CDR3 has 16 residues. From germline, CDR1 is DFQATT and CDR2 SNEGSKA (reference sequence). CDR3 nucleotide sequence: TGCAGTGCTAGAGGGAGCAGGGGCGTCTCCTACAATGAGCAGTTCTTC. Translating gives CSARGSRGVSYNEQFF.

The gene calls are TRBV7-9 and TRBJ2-7; 8 nucleotides agree with TRBD1. Losses at the gene ends were 2 bases for V and 1 base for J; bases not matched to a gene: 4. CDR1 and CDR2 from the germline V gene are SEHNR and FQNEAQ (reference sequence). This CDR3 has 15 amino acids. The CDR3 DNA follows: TGTGCCAGCAGCTTACATCAGGGGGCATCCTACGAGCAGTACTTC. It yields the protein CASSLHQGASYEQYF.

The genes are TRBV20-1 and TRBJ2-1; 10 nucleotides line up with TRBD2. CDR3 length equals 15 residues. After removal of 5 bases from V and 0 bases from J, the junction contained 4 bases not matched to a gene. The germline gives CDR1 DFQATT, CDR2 SNEGSKA (reference sequence). The CDR3 sequence: CSASSGGTSYNEQFF. CDR3 nucleotides: TGCAGTGCTTCTAGCGGGGGTACCTCCTACAATGAGCAGTTCTTC.

In its sample, this clonotype was seen a few times. The gene calls are TRBV7-6 and TRBJ1-5; no clear D. Germline V gene data show CDR1 as SGHVS and CDR2 as FNYEAQ. The length of the CDR3 is 12 residues. V was pared by 4 bases and J by 7 bases, with 8 bases between. The CDR3 DNA sequence: TGTGCCAGCAGCTCTCCCGGGCAGCCCCAGCATTTT. It codes for CASSSPGQPQHF.

This rearrangement joins TRBV4-2 to TRBJ2-5, with no clear D. Germline CDR1 LGHNA, CDR2 YNFKEQ. V was clipped by 0 bases and J by 5 bases, with 1 base between them. The length of the CDR3 is 11 residues. CDR3 DNA sequence: TGTGCCAGCAGCCAAGACGAGACCCAGTACTTC. Its protein is CASSQDETQYF.

This clonotype was counted a few times. In DNA, the CDR3 is TGTGCCAGCAGCACGAACGGGGGGCGGTTCAATGAGCAGTTCTTC. Its translation: CASSTNGGRFNEQFF. J is TRBJ2-1 and V is TRBV12-3 or TRBV12-4; perhaps TRBD2 as D (7 bases). This CDR3 region has 15 residues. The V end was cut by 6 bases, the J end by 6 bases, with 18 bases between.

This chain uses TRBV5-6 with TRBJ2-7; weak D call: TRBD2 (6 bases). The V end lost 0 bases, the J end lost 1 base, and 8 bases lay between the germline ends. The germline V gene encodes CDR1 SGHDT and CDR2 YYEEEE. The length of the CDR3 is 14 residues. The CDR3 nucleotides are TGTGCCAGCAGCTTGGAGGCGGGATCCTACGAGCAGTACTTC. It specifies CASSLEAGSYEQYF.

This clonotype has only a few counts. V gene TRBV12-3 or TRBV12-4 combines with J gene TRBJ2-2, with 8 positions matching TRBD1. The CDR3 runs to 14 residues. Unmatched junction bases numbered 4, after V lost 4 bases and J lost 6 bases. The CDR3 DNA reads as TGTGCCAGCAGTTCAACAGGGGGGTCCGGGGAGCTGTTTTTT. Its translation: CASSSTGGSGELFF.

The rearrangement joins TRBV20-1 to TRBJ2-1, with unresolved D. The CDR3 is 14 residues long. Trimming cost V 0 bases and J 5 bases, with 11 bases left between them. CDR1 DFQATT and CDR2 SNEGSKA come from the germline V gene (reference sequence). CDR3 coding DNA: TGCAGTGCTAGAGATCTGGCAGGAAACAATGAGCAGTTCTTC. Encoded protein: CSARDLAGNNEQFF.

This clonotype was found a few times. The gene calls are TRBV12-3 or TRBV12-4 and TRBJ2-1, with no clear D. The length of the CDR3 is 13 residues. Trimming pared 5 bases from V and 9 bases from J, leaving 14 bases between. The CDR3 reads CASSLTELSEQFF. The CDR3 region has the DNA TGTGCCAGCAGTCTCACCGAGCTGTCTGAGCAGTTCTTC.

This chain connects TRBV10-3 to TRBJ2-2; 9 bases agree with TRBD2. With V trimmed by 3 bases and J by 3 bases, 2 bases remained unmatched. Germline V gene sequence: CDR1 ENHRY, CDR2 SYGVKD. The CDR3 loop spans 15 amino acids. CDR3 coding DNA: TGTGCCATCAGTGACGGACTAGCGTACACCGGGGAGCTGTTTTTT. The encoded protein is CAISDGLAYTGELFF.

This clonotype has more than one count but fewer than ten. J is TRBJ2-3 and V is TRBV20-1; 7 bases agree with TRBD2. J lost 4 bases, V lost 6 bases, and 4 bases had no gene match. There are 12 residues in the CDR3. CDR1 DFQATT and CDR2 SNEGSKA come from the germline V gene (reference sequence). The CDR3 is CSAGGSADTQYF. The CDR3 region has the DNA TGCAGTGCGGGGGGGAGCGCAGATACGCAGTATTTT.

V is TRBV6-6 and J is TRBJ1-1; 7 bases align to TRBD1. The V segment lost 6 bases and the J segment 8 bases; nucleotides outside the gene matches: 6. Germline lookup yields CDR1 MNHNY and CDR2 SVGAGI (reference sequence). The length of the CDR3 is 12 residues. The CDR3 is CASRPTGREAFF. CDR3 DNA: TGTGCCAGCAGACCGACAGGGAGAGAAGCTTTCTTT.

The rearrangement uses TRBV5-1 and TRBJ1-4, with D perhaps matching TRBD1 (5 bases). This CDR3 is built from 15 residues. Germline V gene lookup returns CDR1 SGHRS and CDR2 YFSETQ. Trimming cost V 3 bases and J 7 bases, with 16 bases left between them. The CDR3 DNA follows: TGCGCCAGCAGCTCGACCGCCAGGGAGGGTGAAAAACTGTTTTTT. Its protein is CASSSTAREGEKLFF.

The chain is built from TRBV6-5 and TRBJ2-3; D call uncertain. This CDR3 comprises 16 residues. The V end was cut by 0 bases, the J end by 6 bases, with 16 bases between. Germline V gene sequence: CDR1 MNHEY, CDR2 SVGAGI. The CDR3 region has the DNA TGTGCCAGCAGTTACTCTTCAGGATCCCCCAGGGATACGCAGTATTTT. This translates into CASSYSSGSPRDTQYF.